The rows below give T cell receptor beta chains drawn from one sample of a study of T cell changes during pregnancy in multiple sclerosis. Profiled with immunoSEQ multiplex PCR; TCRdb holds only in-frame clones, not every one. The data show approximately 18,000 clones, 70% to 90% seen once. Sequenced material: CD8+ T cells from peripheral blood mononuclear cells, taken in the second trimester of pregnancy. The receptors stem from a female donor in good health, enrolled as a control in a pregnancy study. Each CDR3 is given with its conserved first and last residue. The order of the fields is J gene, clone size, V gene, D gene, CDR3 DNA, CDR3 protein. A D gene is named only where the DNA matches it firmly. Some rows mark clone size as missing; the rest say once, few, many or name a class of expanded clone.

j_gene: TRBJ2-7; abundance: NA; v_gene: TRBV7-2; d_gene: NA; CDR3nt: TGTGCCAGCAGCTTAACGAGTTTGACAGGAGTTACCTACGAGCAGTACTTC; CDR3aa: CASSLTSLTGVTYEQYF
j_gene: TRBJ2-2; abundance: once; v_gene: TRBV5-6; d_gene: NA; CDR3nt: TGTGCCAGCAGCTTGGCCCCGGTCGGCACCGGGGAGCTGTTTTTT; CDR3aa: CASSLAPVGTGELFF
j_gene: TRBJ2-3; abundance: NA; v_gene: TRBV7-2; d_gene: TRBD1; CDR3nt: TGTGCCAGCAGCTTGGCTCCAGGGGGCAGGACAGATACGCAGTATTTT; CDR3aa: CASSLAPGGRTDTQYF
j_gene: TRBJ2-1; abundance: NA; v_gene: TRBV4-3; d_gene: TRBD2; CDR3nt: TGCGCCAGCAGCCCATCTCCTAGCGGGGGGTGGGATGAGCAGTTCTTC; CDR3aa: CASSPSPSGGWDEQFF
j_gene: TRBJ2-5; abundance: few; v_gene: TRBV28; d_gene: TRBD1; CDR3nt: TGTGCCAGCAGCTCTCCCCCGGGACAGCAACACCAAGAGACCCAGTACTTC; CDR3aa: CASSSPPGQQHQETQYF
j_gene: TRBJ1-4; abundance: NA; v_gene: TRBV19; d_gene: TRBD1; CDR3nt: TGTGCCAGTAGGGGCTGGGCGACAGGGAGAGAAGAAAAACTGTTTTTT; CDR3aa: CASRGWATGREEKLFF
j_gene: TRBJ2-1; abundance: NA; v_gene: TRBV4-3; d_gene: NA; CDR3nt: TGCGCCAGCAGCCAAGGAGAGGACAGTATAGAAAATGAGCAGTTCTTC; CDR3aa: CASSQGEDSIENEQFF
j_gene: TRBJ1-4; abundance: NA; v_gene: TRBV7-9; d_gene: NA; CDR3nt: TGTGCCAGCAGCTTAGACCGGGATCGGGGAAAACTGTTTTTT; CDR3aa: CASSLDRDRGKLFF
j_gene: TRBJ1-1; abundance: NA; v_gene: TRBV5-5; d_gene: NA; CDR3nt: TGTGCCAGCAGCTTTAGGCAGACTACCGAAGCTTTCTTT; CDR3aa: CASSFRQTTEAFF
j_gene: TRBJ1-2; abundance: NA; v_gene: TRBV29-1; d_gene: TRBD1; CDR3nt: TGCAGCGTTGACGGGACAGGGGTTACCTATGGCTACACCTTC; CDR3aa: CSVDGTGVTYGYTF
j_gene: TRBJ1-2; abundance: NA; v_gene: TRBV19; d_gene: NA; CDR3nt: TGTGCCAGTAGTAAACAGGTCCGGGCTCTTAACTATGGCTACACCTTC; CDR3aa: CASSKQVRALNYGYTF
j_gene: TRBJ1-2; abundance: NA; v_gene: TRBV7-9; d_gene: NA; CDR3nt: TGTGCCAGCAGCTCCTCCACCCGGGAGCTTAACTATGGCTACACCTTC; CDR3aa: CASSSSTRELNYGYTF
j_gene: TRBJ1-1; abundance: few; v_gene: TRBV7-6; d_gene: TRBD1; CDR3nt: TGTGCCAGCAGCGTAGGGACAGGGGCGAACACTGAAGCTTTCTTT; CDR3aa: CASSVGTGANTEAFF
j_gene: TRBJ2-3; abundance: NA; v_gene: TRBV7-3; d_gene: TRBD2; CDR3nt: TGTGCCAGCAGCTTAACCGGGGGGGACGGGGATACGCAGTATTTT; CDR3aa: CASSLTGGDGDTQYF
j_gene: TRBJ2-3; abundance: once; v_gene: TRBV4-3; d_gene: NA; CDR3nt: TGCGCCAGCAGCCAAGAATGGGAAGACTATCCAGATACGCAGTATTTT; CDR3aa: CASSQEWEDYPDTQYF
j_gene: TRBJ2-1; abundance: NA; v_gene: TRBV7-9; d_gene: NA; CDR3nt: TGTGCCAGCAGCTCCCCGCCGGTCTATGAGCAGTTCTTC; CDR3aa: CASSSPPVYEQFF
j_gene: TRBJ2-3; abundance: NA; v_gene: TRBV5-4; d_gene: TRBD2; CDR3nt: TGTGCCAGCAGCTTAGGACTAGCGGCTGGGGATACGCAGTATTTT; CDR3aa: CASSLGLAAGDTQYF
j_gene: TRBJ2-2; abundance: NA; v_gene: TRBV29-1; d_gene: TRBD2; CDR3nt: TGCAGCGCCCCCGCGGGGGGGAACACCGGGGAGCTGTTTTTT; CDR3aa: CSAPAGGNTGELFF
j_gene: TRBJ1-2; abundance: NA; v_gene: TRBV19; d_gene: NA; CDR3nt: TGTGCCAGTAGTTTACAGGAACGGGCGAACTATGGCTACACCTTC; CDR3aa: CASSLQERANYGYTF
j_gene: TRBJ2-7; abundance: once; v_gene: TRBV2; d_gene: NA; CDR3nt: TGTGCCAGCACCTCTGGCAGGGGCGAGCAGTACTTC; CDR3aa: CASTSGRGEQYF
j_gene: TRBJ1-1; abundance: NA; v_gene: TRBV11-3; d_gene: NA; CDR3nt: TGTGCCAGCAGCTTGGGCATCGTGGGTTCAGCTTTCTTT; CDR3aa: CASSLGIVGSAFF
j_gene: TRBJ1-2; abundance: NA; v_gene: TRBV4-3; d_gene: TRBD1; CDR3nt: TGCGCCAGCAGCCAGGGGACAGGGGCCAGCTCCAGCTATGGCTACACCTTC; CDR3aa: CASSQGTGASSSYGYTF
j_gene: TRBJ2-5; abundance: NA; v_gene: TRBV5-4; d_gene: TRBD2; CDR3nt: TGTGCCAGCAGCTTAGGTCTAGCGGGGGTCCAAGAGACCCAGTACTTC; CDR3aa: CASSLGLAGVQETQYF
j_gene: TRBJ1-1; abundance: NA; v_gene: TRBV7-9; d_gene: TRBD1; CDR3nt: TGTGCCAGCAGCTGGACAGGGAACACTGAAGCTTTCTTT; CDR3aa: CASSWTGNTEAFF
j_gene: TRBJ1-1; abundance: once; v_gene: TRBV6-5; d_gene: NA; CDR3nt: TGTGCCAGCAGAGACTACACTGAAGCTTTCTTT; CDR3aa: CASRDYTEAFF
j_gene: TRBJ1-2; abundance: NA; v_gene: TRBV10-3; d_gene: NA; CDR3nt: TGTGCCATCAGTGAGTCAAGATGGCTGGCGCAGGTTCGTGGCTACACCTTC; CDR3aa: CAISESRWLAQVRGYTF
j_gene: TRBJ2-7; abundance: NA; v_gene: TRBV18; d_gene: NA; CDR3nt: TGTGCCAGCTCAGCGAGCTCCTACGAGCAGTACTTC; CDR3aa: CASSASSYEQYF
j_gene: TRBJ2-1; abundance: NA; v_gene: TRBV4-3; d_gene: TRBD2; CDR3nt: TGCGCCAGCAGCCAAGATGGGACATGGGGCGGGAGGTACAATGAGCAGTTCTTC; CDR3aa: CASSQDGTWGGRYNEQFF
j_gene: TRBJ2-1; abundance: NA; v_gene: TRBV4-3; d_gene: TRBD2; CDR3nt: TGCGCCAGCAGCCAAGTTCCGCCGACTAGCGGGGGGGCATTTGAGCAGTTCTTC; CDR3aa: CASSQVPPTSGGAFEQFF
j_gene: TRBJ2-2; abundance: NA; v_gene: TRBV7-9; d_gene: NA; CDR3nt: TGTGCCAGCAGCTCACTGGCTAGCCCGAACACCGGGGAGCTGTTTTTT; CDR3aa: CASSSLASPNTGELFF
j_gene: TRBJ1-1; abundance: NA; v_gene: TRBV29-1; d_gene: TRBD1; CDR3nt: TGTAGCGTGATGGGGACAGGGGGCGGCACTGAAGTTTTCTTT; CDR3aa: CSVMGTGGGTEVFF
j_gene: TRBJ1-1; abundance: NA; v_gene: TRBV11-2; d_gene: TRBD1; CDR3nt: TGTGCCAGCAGCTTACAGACAGGGCGGAACACTGAAGCTTTCTTT; CDR3aa: CASSLQTGRNTEAFF
j_gene: TRBJ2-2; abundance: few; v_gene: TRBV11-2; d_gene: NA; CDR3nt: TGTGCCAGCAGCTTACCATCCCCGGGAATTTCGAACACCGGGGAGCTGTTTTTT; CDR3aa: CASSLPSPGISNTGELFF
j_gene: TRBJ2-2; abundance: once; v_gene: TRBV4-3; d_gene: NA; CDR3nt: TGCGCCAGCAGCCTATCGCGTGGCACCGGGGAGCTGTTTTTT; CDR3aa: CASSLSRGTGELFF
j_gene: TRBJ2-1; abundance: NA; v_gene: TRBV27; d_gene: TRBD2; CDR3nt: TGTGCCAGCAGCGGCGGGGGGGCCGGTGAGCAGTTCTTC; CDR3aa: CASSGGGAGEQFF
j_gene: TRBJ2-1; abundance: NA; v_gene: TRBV6-5; d_gene: NA; CDR3nt: TGTGCCAGCAGTTACGGGAGAACGGGGGCCTACAATGAGCAGTTCTTC; CDR3aa: CASSYGRTGAYNEQFF
j_gene: TRBJ1-6; abundance: NA; v_gene: TRBV6-6; d_gene: NA; CDR3nt: TGTGCCAGCAGTCTTCCGGGTAACAATTCACCCCTCCACTTT; CDR3aa: CASSLPGNNSPLHF
j_gene: TRBJ1-2; abundance: NA; v_gene: TRBV28; d_gene: NA; CDR3nt: TGTGCCAGCAGTTCCACCGGGTTAAACTATGGCTACACCTTC; CDR3aa: CASSSTGLNYGYTF
j_gene: TRBJ2-3; abundance: NA; v_gene: TRBV19; d_gene: NA; CDR3nt: TGTGCCAGTAGTGCCCGGACATTAGATACGCAGTATTTT; CDR3aa: CASSARTLDTQYF
j_gene: TRBJ2-7; abundance: NA; v_gene: TRBV4-1; d_gene: NA; CDR3nt: TGCGCCAGCAGCCAAGGATCAGCGGGCCGTTCCTACGAGCAGTACTTC; CDR3aa: CASSQGSAGRSYEQYF
j_gene: TRBJ1-1; abundance: few; v_gene: TRBV6-1; d_gene: NA; CDR3nt: TGTGCCAGCAGCAAAACTGAAGCTTTCTTT; CDR3aa: CASSKTEAFF
j_gene: TRBJ1-1; abundance: NA; v_gene: TRBV11-1; d_gene: NA; CDR3nt: TGTGCCAGCAGGGGAGGGTTGAACACTGAAGCTTTCTTT; CDR3aa: CASRGGLNTEAFF
j_gene: TRBJ2-7; abundance: NA; v_gene: TRBV7-9; d_gene: TRBD1; CDR3nt: TGTGCCAGCAGCCCAGGGGGACAGTTTAGCTCCTACGAGCAGTACTTC; CDR3aa: CASSPGGQFSSYEQYF
j_gene: TRBJ1-2; abundance: NA; v_gene: TRBV5-1; d_gene: TRBD1; CDR3nt: TGCGCCAGCAGCTTGTTGACAGGGGGCGGGGGCTACACCTTC; CDR3aa: CASSLLTGGGGYTF
j_gene: TRBJ2-4; abundance: NA; v_gene: TRBV6-1; d_gene: NA; CDR3nt: TGTGCCAGCAGTGTCCACAGGGGACTAGCCAAAAACATTCAGTACTTC; CDR3aa: CASSVHRGLAKNIQYF
j_gene: TRBJ1-1; abundance: NA; v_gene: TRBV14; d_gene: NA; CDR3nt: TGTGCCAGCAGCCAAGCAGCGGGGCTTGGGGCTTTCTTT; CDR3aa: CASSQAAGLGAFF
j_gene: TRBJ2-5; abundance: NA; v_gene: TRBV15; d_gene: TRBD2; CDR3nt: TGTGCCACCAGCAGAGTGACTAGCGGCAAAGAGACCCAGTACTTC; CDR3aa: CATSRVTSGKETQYF
j_gene: TRBJ1-3; abundance: NA; v_gene: TRBV4-3; d_gene: NA; CDR3nt: TGCGCCAGCAGCCAAGATAGGGACTCCTCTGGAAACACCATATATTTT; CDR3aa: CASSQDRDSSGNTIYF
j_gene: TRBJ1-2; abundance: NA; v_gene: TRBV6-1; d_gene: NA; CDR3nt: TGTGCCACCGGACCAGCGGATGGCTACACCTTC; CDR3aa: CATGPADGYTF